One sample yielded the 21 T cell receptor beta chains listed below, sequenced in a study of OX40 agonist ivuxolimab in advanced cancers. Repertoires were generated with immunoSEQ multiplex PCR, while TCRdb's copy carries only in-frame clones and drops some. The repertoire holds 60,000 to 85,000 clones, with about four fifths as singletons. This sample comprised CD4+ or CD8+ T cells sorted from blood, obtained in a trial of the OX40 agonist ivuxolimab. These receptors were taken from an adult with an advanced solid tumor such as melanoma, head and neck, liver or kidney cancer.

The chain employs TRBV5-1 and TRBJ2-6; no firm D call. Germline CDR1 and CDR2: SGHRS and YFSETQ. V was cut by 7 bases and J by 1 base, with 9 bases left in between. CDR3 length: 14 residues. The CDR3 region is CASCQISGANVLTF. The CDR3 DNA follows: TGCGCCAGCTGTCAGATTTCTGGGGCCAACGTCCTGACTTTC.

This clone was seen a single time. The chain is built from TRBV7-8 and TRBJ2-7; no definite D call. Trimming removed 5 bases from V and 6 bases from J, with 11 bases in between. This CDR3 region has 12 residues. CDR1 is SGHVS, CDR2 FQNEAQ, per germline. The CDR3 nucleotides read TGTGCCAGCAGCCCTAGGGCCACCGAGCAGTACTTC. Protein product: CASSPRATEQYF.

This clone was seen a single time. The rearrangement links TRBV6-1 to TRBJ2-7, with D uncertain. This CDR3 has 13 amino acids. The germline CDR1 and CDR2 sequences are MNHNS and SASEGT. With 0 bases removed from V and 6 bases from J, the gap between germline ends came to 9 bases. Written as DNA, the CDR3 is TGTGCCAGCAGTGAAGCGGCCCTGCCCGAGCAGTACTTC. Amino acids: CASSEAALPEQYF.

Regarding this clone: This same CDR3 is encoded by further DNA sequences in the sample. This chain uses TRBV4-2 with TRBJ1-2, with D uncertain. There are 15 residues in the CDR3. V gave up 4 bases and J gave up 4 bases, with 16 bases separating them. Germline CDR1 is LGHNA and CDR2 is YNFKEQ. Here the CDR3 DNA reads TGTGCCAGCAGCCCGAATCAGCCGAACTTCTATGGCTACACCTTC. It encodes CASSPNQPNFYGYTF.

The rearrangement joins TRBV7-7 to TRBJ2-1, with 10 bases lining up with TRBD1. Trimming removed 5 bases from V and 15 bases from J; junction bases left unmatched: 10. Germline V gives CDR1 SSHAT, CDR2 FNYEAQ (reference sequence). The CDR3 is 13 amino acids. CDR3 amino acids: CASSDGTGEGLFF. The CDR3 DNA reads as TGTGCCAGCAGCGATGGGACAGGGGAAGGATTGTTCTTC.

This chain connects TRBV9 to TRBJ2-5; D could derive from TRBD1 or TRBD2 (5 bases each). V dropped 0 bases and J dropped 0 bases, with 6 bases sitting between them. From germline, CDR1 is SGDLS and CDR2 YYNGEE. The length of the CDR3 is 14 residues. CDR3 protein: CASSVGGNQETQYF. In DNA form, the CDR3 reads TGTGCCAGCAGCGTAGGGGGGAACCAAGAGACCCAGTACTTC.

The chain uses TRBV27 and TRBJ2-3, with D possibly TRBD2 on 6 matching bases. Looked up from germline, CDR1 is MNHEY and CDR2 is SMNVEV (reference sequence). V lost 5 bases to trimming and J lost 0 bases, with 18 bases between them. The CDR3 is made up of 17 amino acids. The CDR3, as DNA: TGTGCCAGCAGTGCGCCGGGGGACCCGACTAGCACAGATACGCAGTATTTT. This encodes CASSAPGDPTSTDTQYF.

The chain couples TRBV18 to TRBJ2-6, with D unresolved. The CDR3 is 17 residues long. From germline, CDR1 is KGHSH and CDR2 LQKENI. Trimming cost V 5 bases and J 0 bases, with 14 bases left between them. CDR3: CASSAGNPSSGANVLTF. CDR3 in DNA: TGTGCCAGCTCAGCAGGAAACCCGAGCTCTGGGGCCAACGTCCTGACTTTC.

The chain uses TRBV30 and TRBJ1-1; TRBD1 aligns across 7 bases. Germline assignment: CDR1 GTSNPN and CDR2 SVGIG (reference sequence). With 2 bases clipped from V and 4 bases from J, the junction kept 10 bases outside the gene matches. This CDR3 has 15 residues. The CDR3, as DNA: TGTGCCTGGAGTCCCAAGACAGGGCCTGTCACTGAAGCTTTCTTT. Its translation: CAWSPKTGPVTEAFF.

The chain links TRBV7-2 to TRBJ2-3; D unresolved. With 2 bases removed from V and 4 bases from J, the gap between germline ends came to 7 bases. The CDR3 loop spans 13 amino acids. Per germline, CDR1 SGHTA and CDR2 FQGNSA. The CDR3 spells CASSLLVPDTQYF. Written as DNA, the CDR3 is TGTGCCAGCAGCTTACTAGTCCCAGATACGCAGTATTTT.

The chain couples TRBV2 to TRBJ1-2; no reliable D call. This CDR3 is built from 14 residues. CDR1 is SNHLY and CDR2 is FYNNEI in the germline V gene. Trimming stripped 3 bases from V and 2 bases from J, with 10 bases between. The CDR3, as DNA: TGTGCCAGCAGTGAGCGGCCGACCAACTATGGCTACACCTTC. This translates into CASSERPTNYGYTF.

This clone was seen just once. The rearrangement uses TRBV7-9 and TRBJ2-3; D is ambiguous. The germline V gene encodes CDR1 SEHNR and CDR2 FQNEAQ (reference sequence). The CDR3 is made up of 18 amino acids. V was pared by 1 base and J by 0 bases, with 17 bases between. The CDR3 region is CASSLESWLGGSTDTQYF. The CDR3 DNA sequence: TGTGCCAGCAGCTTAGAGTCATGGCTGGGCGGCAGCACAGATACGCAGTATTTT.

The rearrangement joins TRBV7-2 to TRBJ2-5; no reliable D call. V was trimmed by 3 bases and J by 0 bases, leaving 5 bases between them. The CDR3 has 13 amino acids. Per germline, CDR1 SGHTA and CDR2 FQGNSA. CDR3 amino acids: CASSFFYQETQYF. CDR3 DNA: TGTGCCAGCAGCTTTTTTTACCAAGAGACCCAGTACTTC.

CDR3 sequence: CASSYREPPNSPLHF. CDR3 bases: TGTGCCAGCAGTTACCGGGAACCACCCAATTCACCCCTCCACTTT. The chain links TRBV6-5 to TRBJ1-6; no reliable D call. Germline CDR1 is MNHEY and CDR2 is SVGAGI. The CDR3 extends over 15 amino acids. V was cut by 2 bases and J by 7 bases, with 12 bases left in between.

The chain employs TRBV5-1 and TRBJ2-2; weak D call: TRBD2 (5 bases). Trimming took 1 base from V and 3 from J, leaving 13 bases between them. The germline gives CDR1 SGHRS, CDR2 YFSETQ. The CDR3 sequence is 16 residues long. The CDR3 is CASSLSPGSDTGELFF. In DNA form, the CDR3 reads TGCGCCAGCAGCTTGTCACCGGGGAGCGACACCGGGGAGCTGTTTTTT.

The rearrangement links TRBV2 to TRBJ2-7; D unclear. Trimming stripped 1 base from V and 2 bases from J, with 12 bases between. In germline, CDR1 is SNHLY, CDR2 FYNNEI. This CDR3 has 15 residues. The CDR3 DNA is TGTGCCAGCAGTGAAGAAGGGCATGCGACCTACGAGCAGTACTTC. Amino acids: CASSEEGHATYEQYF.

V is TRBV7-9 and J is TRBJ2-7, with D perhaps TRBD1 (6 bases). Germline values: CDR1 SEHNR, CDR2 FQNEAQ (reference sequence). Trimming took off 0 bases at V and 5 bases at J, with 11 bases between the two ends. The CDR3 consists of 14 residues. The CDR3 nucleotides read TGTGCCAGCAGCTTAGCAACAGGGCGGAACGAGCAGTACTTC. Residues: CASSLATGRNEQYF.

V is TRBV29-1 and J is TRBJ2-1, with D possibly TRBD2 on 6 matching bases. Germline CDR1 and CDR2: SQVTM and ANQGSEA. With 7 bases removed from V and 0 bases from J, the gap between germline ends came to 19 bases. The CDR3 is made up of 16 amino acids. The CDR3 sequence: CSGAITAGSSYNEQFF. The CDR3 coding sequence is TGCAGCGGCGCAATTACAGCGGGTAGCTCCTACAATGAGCAGTTCTTC.

To note about this clone: The sample carries other DNA sequences with the same CDR3. The chain employs TRBV19 and TRBJ2-6, with D uncertain. The germline gives CDR1 LNHDA, CDR2 SQIVND (reference sequence). The CDR3 runs to 15 residues. Trimming shortened V by 3 bases and J by 0 bases, and 6 bases separated the two germline ends. CDR3 loop: CASSMGRSGANVLTF. In DNA form, the CDR3 reads TGTGCCAGTAGTATGGGCCGCTCTGGGGCCAACGTCCTGACTTTC.

This chain connects TRBV11-2 to TRBJ2-2; tentative D call: TRBD2 (7 bases). Trimming shortened V by 7 bases and J by 7 bases, and 19 bases separated the two germline ends. CDR3 size: 15 residues. Germline V lookup: CDR1 SGHAT, CDR2 FQNNGV. The CDR3 is CASNPGGARSGELFF. The CDR3 DNA reads TGTGCCAGCAACCCTGGGGGGGCCCGAAGCGGGGAGCTGTTTTTT. The whole variable domain, filled in from reference TRBV11-2 and TRBJ2-2, reads EAGVAQSPRYKIIEKRQSVAFWCNPISGHATLYWYQQILGQGPKLLIQFQNNGVVDDSQLPKDRFSAERLKGVDSTLKIQPAKLEDSAVYLCASNPGGARSGELFFGEGSRLTVL.

This chain connects TRBV5-6 to TRBJ1-5; D uncertain. Germline CDR1 reads SGHDT; CDR2 reads YYEEEE. The CDR3 is 15 amino acids. V gave up 4 bases and J gave up 7 bases, with 18 bases separating them. The CDR3 coding sequence is TGTGCCAGCAGCCTTGCGCAGAACGTCGGGCAGCCCCAGCATTTT. Translating gives CASSLAQNVGQPQHF.